One TCR beta chain is described in this entry. The sample comes from a study of control samples from healthy donors and cancer patients. Sequenced by immunoSEQ multiplex PCR; TCRdb stores in-frame clones only, minus some. In the table there are 99,000 or so clones, roughly 85% of which are singletons. CDR1 is SGHNT, CDR2 YYREEE, per germline (reference sequence). The J segment lost 4 bases and the V segment lost 4 bases, leaving 4 bases of the junction unmatched. The CDR3 is 16 amino acids. The sequence came from a woman between 50 and 59 years old in good health. The material sequenced was blood. The V and J genes are TRBV5-4 and TRBJ2-2; 13 bases fit TRBD2. In nucleotides, the CDR3 is TGTGCCAGCAGCCCGGGGACTAGCGGGACCACCGGGGAGCTGTTTTTT. Amino acids: CASSPGTSGTTGELFF.